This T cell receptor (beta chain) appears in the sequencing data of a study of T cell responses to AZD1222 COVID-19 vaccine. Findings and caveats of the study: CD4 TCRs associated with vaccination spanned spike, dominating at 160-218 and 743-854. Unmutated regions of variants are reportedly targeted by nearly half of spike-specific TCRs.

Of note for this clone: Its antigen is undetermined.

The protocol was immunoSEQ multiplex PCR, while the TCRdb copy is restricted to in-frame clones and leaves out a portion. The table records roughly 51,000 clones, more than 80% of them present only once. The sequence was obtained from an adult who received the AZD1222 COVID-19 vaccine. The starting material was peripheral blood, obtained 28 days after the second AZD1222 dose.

CDR3 in DNA: TGTGCCAGCAGAAGAGTACAGGGGGCCGGAGGGGGTAATCAGCCCCAGCATTTT. As protein: CASRRVQGAGGGNQPQHF. The genes are TRBV27 and TRBJ1-5; TRBD1 agrees at 9 bases. CDR3 length equals 18 residues. Looked up from germline, CDR1 is MNHEY and CDR2 is SMNVEV (reference sequence). J lost 4 bases, V lost 6 bases, and 16 bases had no gene match.